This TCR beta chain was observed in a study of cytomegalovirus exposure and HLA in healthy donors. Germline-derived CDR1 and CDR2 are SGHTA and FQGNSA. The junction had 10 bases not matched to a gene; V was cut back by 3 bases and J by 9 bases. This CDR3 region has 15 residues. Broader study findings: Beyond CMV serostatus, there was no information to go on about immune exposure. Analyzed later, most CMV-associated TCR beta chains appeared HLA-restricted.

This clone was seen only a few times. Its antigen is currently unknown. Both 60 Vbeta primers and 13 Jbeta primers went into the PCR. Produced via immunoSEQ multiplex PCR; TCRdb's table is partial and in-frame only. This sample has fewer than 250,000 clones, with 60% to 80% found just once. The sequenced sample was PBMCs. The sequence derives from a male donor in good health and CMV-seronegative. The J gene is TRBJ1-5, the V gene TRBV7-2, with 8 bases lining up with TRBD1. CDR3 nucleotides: TGTGCCAGCAGCTTCGCTGGACAGGGATCATCGCCCCAGCATTTT. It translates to CASSFAGQGSSPQHF.